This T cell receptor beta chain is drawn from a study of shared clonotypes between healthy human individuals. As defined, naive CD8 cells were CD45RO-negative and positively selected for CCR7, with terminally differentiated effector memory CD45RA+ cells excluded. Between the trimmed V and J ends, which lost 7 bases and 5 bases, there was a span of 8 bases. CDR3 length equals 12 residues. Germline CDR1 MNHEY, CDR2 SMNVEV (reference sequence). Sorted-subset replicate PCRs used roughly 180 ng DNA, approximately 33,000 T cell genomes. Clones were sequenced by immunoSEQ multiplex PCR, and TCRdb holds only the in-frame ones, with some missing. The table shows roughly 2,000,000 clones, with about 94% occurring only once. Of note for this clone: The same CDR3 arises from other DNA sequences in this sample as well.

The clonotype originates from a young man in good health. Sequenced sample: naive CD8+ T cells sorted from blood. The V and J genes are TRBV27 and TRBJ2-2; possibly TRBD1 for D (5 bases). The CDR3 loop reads CASTPGTGELFF. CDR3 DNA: TGTGCCAGCACCCCAGGGACCGGGGAGCTGTTTTTT.